This TCR beta chain derives from a study of PD-1 blockade in classical Hodgkin lymphoma. Each patient experienced a relapse that followed autologous stem cell transplantation, and brentuximab vedotin exposure varied. CDR3 size: 15 residues. With 3 bases clipped from V and 1 base from J, the junction kept 5 bases outside the gene matches. Germline loops: CDR1 MDHEN, CDR2 SYDVKM. TCRdb's copy holds only in-frame clones and misses some; the assay was immunoSEQ multiplex PCR. The sample gives 55,000 to 75,000 clones, approximately 94% of which show up once; more than 6.5% is in the top ten. The TCR sequence derives from a human donor with classical Hodgkin lymphoma. This sequence joins TRBV28 and TRBJ2-7; 8 nucleotides align to TRBD2. The specimen was peripheral blood mononuclear cells (PBMCs), collected at baseline. Here the CDR3 reads CASSFAGGGSYEQYF. As DNA, the CDR3 is TGTGCCAGCAGTTTTGCGGGAGGAGGTTCCTACGAGCAGTACTTC.